This T cell receptor (beta chain) stems from a study of human T cells and chemical hapten exposure (dated by TCRdb to about 2021). Notes on the research overall: For sensitization, 2% DPC in acetone was applied to a roughly 2 cm by roughly 2 cm area of upper inner arm skin. Throughout the study period of roughly 24 weeks, patients also received therapeutic DPC doses to the scalp every week. Patch tests used Finn chambers with 0.01% DPC on the upper back, scored after 6 days by International Contact Dermatitis Research Group standards. The mostly female patient cohort included alopecia areata with under or over 50% scalp involvement, alopecia totalis and alopecia universalis. Libraries were pooled for sequencing, and per-sample TCR yields varied mainly because of small differences in library volumes within the pool. Peripheral blood TCR repertoire changes were tracked in vivo in alopecia patients during primary and secondary sensitization to the hapten diphenylcyclopropenone (DPC). Blood was sampled from patients pre-sensitization (week 0) and at 2, 6 and about 24 weeks after DPC sensitization. About 28 alopecia patients gave blood for TCR sequencing at one to four time points (pre-sensitization, 2, 6 and 24 weeks).

V is shortened by 1 base, J by 0 bases, and the region joining them spans 12 bases. Sequences LGHDT (CDR1) and YNNKEL (CDR2) are obtained from the germline V gene (reference sequence). There are 16 amino acids in the CDR3, from cysteine to phenylalanine inclusive. The kept DNA is CDR3 alone, 48 bases in frame from the first base. Overall results and qualifications from the work: Alopecia, a presumed autoimmune disease, was present in all patients, so the immune response of the patients might differ from that of healthy individuals. Patch test score was positively correlated with the number of PT1 expanded TCRs, with significance at thresholds 8, 16 and 32 but not at 4. Compared with pre-sensitization or healthy control sets, expanded TCRs formed significantly more large CDR3 similarity clusters, which is consistent with antigen-driven responses. After repeated subsampling, the strength of the expansion versus patch-test correlation and the threshold at which it became significant changed. DPC sensitization did not change how many TCRs were above 1 in 1000 frequency, and no evidence was found of alterations in global repertoire structure.

The time point label, as the study defines it: patch test 3, about 24 weeks after DPC sensitization. The meaning of the sample's treatment or condition label: therapeutic diphenylcyclopropenone sensitization with weekly scalp DPC. At each patch-test visit, blood was drawn before the patch test was applied. To be eligible, patients had to be aged 18 to 70, diagnosed with alopecia and judged suitable for DPC therapy, while pregnant patients were excluded. Unfractionated whole blood was collected in Tempus Blood RNA tubes, and total RNA was extracted from that blood. This clonotype was found many times. Its antigen is unknown. There are no base qualities to consult, and no much larger clone falls within one base. Libraries came from RACE. Sequenced using a NextSeq 500. During library preparation, unique molecular identifiers were attached to individual cDNA molecules so that TCRs could be counted in a quantitative, reproducible way. For every blood RNA sample, sequencing covered both the TCR alpha and TCR beta chains. Per the authors' processing: A median of about 87,000 TCRs per sample was observed, with a range of about 23,224 to 750,000. The Decombinator software suite was used to annotate the V, J and CDR3 of the TCR reads. To make PS versus PT1 abundance plots, every sample was subsampled to the same number of TCRs (28,000). Expanded TCRs were defined as absent before sensitization and observed at least eight times at the 2-week time point. The raw public data were reprocessed by TCRdb itself: fastp quality trimming at Q25, MiXCR clonotype calling, in-frame beta chains only. One record per CDR3 amino acid sequence lists the most common genes and DNA. The V and J calls, along with clone size, are taken from TCRdb and not from the paper's own processing. This sample gives 70,000 or so distinct CDR3 sequences in total; 11% of them show up just once. Roughly 1.4% of the sample is held by the ten biggest clonotypes.

The rearranged segments are TRBV3-1 and TRBJ1-1, with a weak D call of TRBD1 (5 bases match). The receptor was isolated from a woman in her forties or fifties with alopecia areata. Some clones in this sample may be carry-over from other donors' samples. This specimen was whole blood, taken in connection with sensitization to the hapten diphenylcyclopropenone (DPC). The CDR3 sequence is CASSQGLWDLNTEAFF. In nucleotide form, the sequence is TGTGCCAGCAGCCAAGGCCTATGGGACCTGAACACTGAAGCTTTCTTT.